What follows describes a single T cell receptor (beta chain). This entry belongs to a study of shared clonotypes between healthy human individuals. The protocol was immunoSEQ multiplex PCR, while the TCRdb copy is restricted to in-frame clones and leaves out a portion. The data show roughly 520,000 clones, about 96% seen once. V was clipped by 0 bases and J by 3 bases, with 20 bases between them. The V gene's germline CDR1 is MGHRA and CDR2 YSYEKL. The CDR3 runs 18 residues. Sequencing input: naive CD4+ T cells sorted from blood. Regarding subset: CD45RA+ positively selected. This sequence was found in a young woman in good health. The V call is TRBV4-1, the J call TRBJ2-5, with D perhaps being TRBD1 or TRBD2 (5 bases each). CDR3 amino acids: CASSQDRQRTGTEETQYF. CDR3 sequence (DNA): TGCGCCAGCAGCCAAGACCGCCAGAGAACGGGGACGGAAGAGACCCAGTACTTC.